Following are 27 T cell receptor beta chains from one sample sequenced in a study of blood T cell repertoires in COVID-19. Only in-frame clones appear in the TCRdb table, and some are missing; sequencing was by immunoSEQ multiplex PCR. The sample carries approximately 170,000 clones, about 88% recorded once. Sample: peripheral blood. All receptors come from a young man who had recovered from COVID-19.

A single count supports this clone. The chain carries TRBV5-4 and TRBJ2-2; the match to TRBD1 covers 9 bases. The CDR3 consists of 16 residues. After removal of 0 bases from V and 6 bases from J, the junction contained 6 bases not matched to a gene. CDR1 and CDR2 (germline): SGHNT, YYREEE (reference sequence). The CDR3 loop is CASSLGDRVRAGELFF. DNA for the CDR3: TGTGCCAGCAGCTTGGGGGACAGGGTGCGTGCCGGGGAGCTGTTTTTT.

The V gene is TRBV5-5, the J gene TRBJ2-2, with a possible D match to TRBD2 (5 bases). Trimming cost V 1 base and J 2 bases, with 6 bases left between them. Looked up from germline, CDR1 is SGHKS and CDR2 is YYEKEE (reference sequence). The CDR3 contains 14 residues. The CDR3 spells CASSLTGNTGELFF. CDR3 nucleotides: TGTGCCAGCAGCTTGACGGGAAACACCGGGGAGCTGTTTTTT.

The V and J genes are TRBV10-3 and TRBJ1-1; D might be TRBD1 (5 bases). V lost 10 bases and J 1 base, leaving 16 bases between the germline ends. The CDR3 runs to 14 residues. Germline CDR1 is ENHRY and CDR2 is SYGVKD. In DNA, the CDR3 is TGTGCCACCAAGGGGCAGTTGGGGAACACTGAAGCTTTCTTT. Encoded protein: CATKGQLGNTEAFF.

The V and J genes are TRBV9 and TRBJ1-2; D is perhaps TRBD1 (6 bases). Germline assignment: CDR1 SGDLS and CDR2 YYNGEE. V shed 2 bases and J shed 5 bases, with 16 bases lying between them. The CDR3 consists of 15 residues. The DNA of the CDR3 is TGTGCCAGCAGCGTCGGGCAGGGGCAGTCTTATGGCTACACCTTC. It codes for CASSVGQGQSYGYTF. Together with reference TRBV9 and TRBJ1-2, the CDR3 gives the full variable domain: DSGVTQTPKHLITATGQRVTLRCSPRSGDLSVYWYQQSLDQGLQFLIQYYNGEERAKGNILERFSAQQFPDLHSELNLSSLELGDSALYFCASSVGQGQSYGYTFGSGTRLTVV.

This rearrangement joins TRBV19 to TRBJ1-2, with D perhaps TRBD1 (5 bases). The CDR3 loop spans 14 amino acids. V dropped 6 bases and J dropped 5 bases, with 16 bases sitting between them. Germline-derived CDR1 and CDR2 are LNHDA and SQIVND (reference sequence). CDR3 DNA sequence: TGTGCCAGTAGGGCCGGCGGGGCGGGGTATGGCTACACCTTC. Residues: CASRAGGAGYGYTF.

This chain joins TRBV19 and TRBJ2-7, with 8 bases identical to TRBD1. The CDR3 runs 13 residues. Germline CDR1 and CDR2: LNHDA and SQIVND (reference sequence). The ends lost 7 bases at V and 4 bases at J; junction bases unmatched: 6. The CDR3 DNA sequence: TGTGCCAGTAAGCGACAGGGGTTTTACGAGCAGTACTTC. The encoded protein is CASKRQGFYEQYF. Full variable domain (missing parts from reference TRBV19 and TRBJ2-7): DGGITQSPKYLFRKEGQNVTLSCEQNLNHDAMYWYRQDPGQGLRLIYYSQIVNDFQKGDIAEGYSVSREKKESFPLTVTSAQKNPTAFYLCASKRQGFYEQYFGPGTRLTVT.

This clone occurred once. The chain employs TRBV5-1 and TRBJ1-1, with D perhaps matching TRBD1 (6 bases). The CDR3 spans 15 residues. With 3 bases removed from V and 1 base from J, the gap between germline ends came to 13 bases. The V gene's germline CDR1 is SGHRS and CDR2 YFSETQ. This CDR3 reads CASSSDSAGNTEAFF. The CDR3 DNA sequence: TGCGCCAGCAGCTCGGACAGTGCCGGGAACACTGAAGCTTTCTTT.

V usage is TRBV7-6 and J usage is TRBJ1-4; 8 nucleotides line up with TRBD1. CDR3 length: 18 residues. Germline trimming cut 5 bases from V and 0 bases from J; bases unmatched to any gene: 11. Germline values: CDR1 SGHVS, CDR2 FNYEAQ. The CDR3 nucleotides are TGTGCCAGCAGCCGTAACCCCCTGACAGGGGCAACTAATGAAAAACTGTTTTTT. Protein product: CASSRNPLTGATNEKLFF.

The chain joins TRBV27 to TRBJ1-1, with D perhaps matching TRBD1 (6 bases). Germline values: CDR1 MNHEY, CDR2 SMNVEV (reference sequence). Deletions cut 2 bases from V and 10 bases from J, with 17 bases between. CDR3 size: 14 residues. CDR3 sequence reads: CASSLRGGFGTAFF. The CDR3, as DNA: TGTGCCAGCAGTTTAAGGGGGGGGTTTGGGACAGCTTTCTTT.

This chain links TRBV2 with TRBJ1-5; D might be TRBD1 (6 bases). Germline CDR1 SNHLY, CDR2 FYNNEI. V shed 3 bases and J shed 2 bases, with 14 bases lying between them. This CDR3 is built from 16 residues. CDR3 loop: CASSEGASAGNQPQHF. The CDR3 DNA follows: TGTGCCAGCAGTGAGGGGGCCTCCGCGGGCAATCAGCCCCAGCATTTT.

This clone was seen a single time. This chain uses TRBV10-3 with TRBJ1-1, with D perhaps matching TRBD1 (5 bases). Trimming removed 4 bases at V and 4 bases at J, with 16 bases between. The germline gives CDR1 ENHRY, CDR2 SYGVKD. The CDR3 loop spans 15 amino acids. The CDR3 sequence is CAISAGGGQSTEAFF. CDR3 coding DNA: TGTGCCATCAGTGCGGGGGGAGGGCAGAGCACTGAAGCTTTCTTT.

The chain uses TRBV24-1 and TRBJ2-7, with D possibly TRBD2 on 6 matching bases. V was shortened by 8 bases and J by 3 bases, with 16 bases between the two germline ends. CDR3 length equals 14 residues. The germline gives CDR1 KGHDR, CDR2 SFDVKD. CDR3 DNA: TGTGCCACCACCACCGGGGACGGGGGCTACGAGCAGTACTTC. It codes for CATTTGDGGYEQYF.

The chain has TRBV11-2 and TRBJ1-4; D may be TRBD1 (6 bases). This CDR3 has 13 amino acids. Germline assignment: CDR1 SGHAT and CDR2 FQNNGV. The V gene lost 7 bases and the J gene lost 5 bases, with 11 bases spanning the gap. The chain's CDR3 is CASNREGNEKLFF. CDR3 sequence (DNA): TGTGCCAGCAACAGGGAAGGGAATGAAAAACTGTTTTTT.

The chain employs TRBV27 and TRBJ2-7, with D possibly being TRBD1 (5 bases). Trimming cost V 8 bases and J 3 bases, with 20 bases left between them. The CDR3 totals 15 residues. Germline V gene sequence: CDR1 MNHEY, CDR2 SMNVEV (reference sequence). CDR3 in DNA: TGTGCCAGCCCCAAGGCCGGACACCTATACTACGAGCAGTACTTC. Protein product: CASPKAGHLYYEQYF.

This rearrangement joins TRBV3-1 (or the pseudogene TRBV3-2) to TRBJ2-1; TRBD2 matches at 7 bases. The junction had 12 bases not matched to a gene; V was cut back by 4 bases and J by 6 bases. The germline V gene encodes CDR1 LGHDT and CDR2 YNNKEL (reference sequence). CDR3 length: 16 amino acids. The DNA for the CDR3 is TGTGCCAGCAGCCGGGAGGCGGGAGTTTTGGGCAATGAGCAGTTCTTC. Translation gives CASSREAGVLGNEQFF.

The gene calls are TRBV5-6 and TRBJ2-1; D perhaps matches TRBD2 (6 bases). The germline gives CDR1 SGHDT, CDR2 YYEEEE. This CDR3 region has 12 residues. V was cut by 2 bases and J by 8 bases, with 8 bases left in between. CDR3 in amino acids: CASSFGGHEQFF. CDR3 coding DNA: TGTGCCAGCAGCTTTGGAGGGCATGAGCAGTTCTTC.

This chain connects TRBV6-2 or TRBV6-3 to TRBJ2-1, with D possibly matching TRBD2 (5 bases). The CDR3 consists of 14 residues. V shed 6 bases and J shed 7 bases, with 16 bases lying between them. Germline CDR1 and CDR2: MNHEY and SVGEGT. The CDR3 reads CASSLGGGRNEQFF. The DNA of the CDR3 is TGTGCCAGCAGCCTAGGAGGAGGTCGGAATGAGCAGTTCTTC.

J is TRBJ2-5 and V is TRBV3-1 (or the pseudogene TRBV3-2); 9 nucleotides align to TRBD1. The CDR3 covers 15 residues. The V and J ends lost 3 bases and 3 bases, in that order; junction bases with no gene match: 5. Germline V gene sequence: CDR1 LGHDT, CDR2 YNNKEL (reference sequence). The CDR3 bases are TGTGCCAGCAGCCATCCCGGACAGGGGAAAGAGACCCAGTACTTC. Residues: CASSHPGQGKETQYF.

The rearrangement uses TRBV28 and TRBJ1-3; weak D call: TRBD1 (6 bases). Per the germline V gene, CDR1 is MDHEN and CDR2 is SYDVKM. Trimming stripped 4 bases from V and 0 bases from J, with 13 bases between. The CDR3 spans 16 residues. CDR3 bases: TGTGCCAGCAGTTCCCAGGGGCACAACTCTGGAAACACCATATATTTT. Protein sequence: CASSSQGHNSGNTIYF.

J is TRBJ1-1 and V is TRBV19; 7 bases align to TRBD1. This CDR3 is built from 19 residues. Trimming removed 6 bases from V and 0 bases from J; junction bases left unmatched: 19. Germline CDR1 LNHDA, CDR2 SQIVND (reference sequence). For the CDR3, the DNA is TGTGCCAGTAGGCGGACCGTTAGGGGGCAGTTTGGTATGAACACTGAAGCTTTCTTT. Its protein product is CASRRTVRGQFGMNTEAFF. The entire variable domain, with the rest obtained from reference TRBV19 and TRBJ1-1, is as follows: DGGITQSPKYLFRKEGQNVTLSCEQNLNHDAMYWYRQDPGQGLRLIYYSQIVNDFQKGDIAEGYSVSREKKESFPLTVTSAQKNPTAFYLCASRRTVRGQFGMNTEAFFGQGTRLTVV.

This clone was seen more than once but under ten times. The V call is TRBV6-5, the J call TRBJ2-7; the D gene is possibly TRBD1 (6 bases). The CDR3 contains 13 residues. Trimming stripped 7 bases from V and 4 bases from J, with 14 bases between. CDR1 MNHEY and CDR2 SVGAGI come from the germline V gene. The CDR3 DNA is TGTGCCAGCACCCAGGGGCTTTCGTACGAGCAGTACTTC. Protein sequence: CASTQGLSYEQYF.

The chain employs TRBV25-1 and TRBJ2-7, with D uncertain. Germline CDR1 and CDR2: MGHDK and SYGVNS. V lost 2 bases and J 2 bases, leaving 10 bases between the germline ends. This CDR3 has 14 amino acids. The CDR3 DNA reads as TGTGCCAGCAGTGAAACGGCAGGCGCCTACGAGCAGTACTTC. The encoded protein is CASSETAGAYEQYF.

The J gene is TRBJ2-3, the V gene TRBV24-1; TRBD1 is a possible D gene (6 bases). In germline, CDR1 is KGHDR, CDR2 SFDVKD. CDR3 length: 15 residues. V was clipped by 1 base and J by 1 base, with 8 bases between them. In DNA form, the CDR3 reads TGTGCCACCAGTGATTTCAGGGGAGGCACAGATACGCAGTATTTT. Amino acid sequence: CATSDFRGGTDTQYF.

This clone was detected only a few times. The CDR3: CASSPNPGQGNTIYF. The CDR3 DNA reads TGTGCCAGCAGCCCAAACCCGGGACAGGGAAACACCATATATTTT. V is TRBV5-4 and J is TRBJ1-3, with 7 bases identical to TRBD1. Losses at the gene ends were 4 bases for V and 4 bases for J; bases not matched to a gene: 8. Germline V gives CDR1 SGHNT, CDR2 YYREEE (reference sequence). CDR3 length equals 15 residues.

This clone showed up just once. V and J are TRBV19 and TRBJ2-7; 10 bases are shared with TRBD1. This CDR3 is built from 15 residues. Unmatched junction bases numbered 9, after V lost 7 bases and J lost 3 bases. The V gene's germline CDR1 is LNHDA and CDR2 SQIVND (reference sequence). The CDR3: CASTEAGTGVYEQYF. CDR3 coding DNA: TGTGCCAGTACCGAGGCAGGGACAGGGGTCTACGAGCAGTACTTC.

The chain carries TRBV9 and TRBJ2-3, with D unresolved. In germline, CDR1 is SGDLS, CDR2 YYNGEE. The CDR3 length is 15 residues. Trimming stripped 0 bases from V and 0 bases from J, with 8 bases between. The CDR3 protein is CASSVGPKSTDTQYF. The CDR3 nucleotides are TGTGCCAGCAGCGTAGGTCCAAAAAGCACAGATACGCAGTATTTT.

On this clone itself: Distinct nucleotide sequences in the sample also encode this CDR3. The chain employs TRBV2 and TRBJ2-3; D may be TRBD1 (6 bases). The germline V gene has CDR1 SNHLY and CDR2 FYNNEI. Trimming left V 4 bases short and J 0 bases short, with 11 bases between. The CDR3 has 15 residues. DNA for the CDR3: TGTGCCAGCAGTGTACAGGACAGTAGCACAGATACGCAGTATTTT. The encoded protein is CASSVQDSSTDTQYF.